The clone carrying this T cell receptor beta chain was counted only a few times. TCRdb re-analysed the RT-PCR reads in MiXCR, keeping a single row per CDR3 protein. The sample has almost 700,000 distinct CDR3 sequences, approximately 15% seen once. This CDR3 is built from 16 residues. Per germline, CDR1 LGHNA and CDR2 YNFKEQ. V was clipped by 4 bases and J by 3 bases; unmatched bases: 8. The sample taken for sequencing was memory CD4+ T cells from blood. The chain carries TRBV4-2 and TRBJ2-1, with 8 bases aligning to TRBD1. The clonotype originates from a female donor in good health, serving as a healthy control. The CDR3 DNA reads as TGTGCCAGCAGCCCTAATCAGGGACAGGTCTACAATGAGCAGTTCTTC. Its translation is CASSPNQGQVYNEQFF.